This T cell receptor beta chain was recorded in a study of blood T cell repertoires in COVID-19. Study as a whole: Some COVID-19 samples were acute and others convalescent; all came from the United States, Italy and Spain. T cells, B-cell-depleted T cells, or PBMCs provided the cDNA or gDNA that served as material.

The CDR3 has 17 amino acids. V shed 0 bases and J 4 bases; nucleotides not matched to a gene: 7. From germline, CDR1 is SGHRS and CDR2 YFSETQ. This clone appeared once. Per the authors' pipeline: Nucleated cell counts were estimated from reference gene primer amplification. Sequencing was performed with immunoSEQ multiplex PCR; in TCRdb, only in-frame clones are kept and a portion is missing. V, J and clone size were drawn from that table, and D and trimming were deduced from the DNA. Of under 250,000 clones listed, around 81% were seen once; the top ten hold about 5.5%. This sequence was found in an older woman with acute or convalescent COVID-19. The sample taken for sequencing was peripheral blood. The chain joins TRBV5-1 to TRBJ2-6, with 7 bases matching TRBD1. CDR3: CASSLALQGTGANVLTF. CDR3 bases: TGCGCCAGCAGCTTGGCCCTACAGGGGACCGGGGCCAACGTCCTGACTTTC.